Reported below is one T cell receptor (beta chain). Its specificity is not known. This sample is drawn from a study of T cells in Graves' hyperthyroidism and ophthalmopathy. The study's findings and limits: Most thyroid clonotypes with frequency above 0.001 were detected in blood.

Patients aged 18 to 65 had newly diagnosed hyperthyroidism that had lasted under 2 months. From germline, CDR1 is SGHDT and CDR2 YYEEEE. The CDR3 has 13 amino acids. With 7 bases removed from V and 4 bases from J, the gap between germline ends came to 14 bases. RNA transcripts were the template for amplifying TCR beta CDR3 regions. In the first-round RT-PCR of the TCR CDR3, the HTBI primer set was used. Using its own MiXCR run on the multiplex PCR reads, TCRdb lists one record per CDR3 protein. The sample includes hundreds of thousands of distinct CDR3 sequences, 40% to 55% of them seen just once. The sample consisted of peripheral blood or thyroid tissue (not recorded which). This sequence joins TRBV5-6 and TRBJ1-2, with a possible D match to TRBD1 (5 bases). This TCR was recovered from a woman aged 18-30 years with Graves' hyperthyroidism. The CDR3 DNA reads TGTGCCAGCCGACGGTGGGGGGTCTATGGCTACACCTTC. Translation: CASRRWGVYGYTF.